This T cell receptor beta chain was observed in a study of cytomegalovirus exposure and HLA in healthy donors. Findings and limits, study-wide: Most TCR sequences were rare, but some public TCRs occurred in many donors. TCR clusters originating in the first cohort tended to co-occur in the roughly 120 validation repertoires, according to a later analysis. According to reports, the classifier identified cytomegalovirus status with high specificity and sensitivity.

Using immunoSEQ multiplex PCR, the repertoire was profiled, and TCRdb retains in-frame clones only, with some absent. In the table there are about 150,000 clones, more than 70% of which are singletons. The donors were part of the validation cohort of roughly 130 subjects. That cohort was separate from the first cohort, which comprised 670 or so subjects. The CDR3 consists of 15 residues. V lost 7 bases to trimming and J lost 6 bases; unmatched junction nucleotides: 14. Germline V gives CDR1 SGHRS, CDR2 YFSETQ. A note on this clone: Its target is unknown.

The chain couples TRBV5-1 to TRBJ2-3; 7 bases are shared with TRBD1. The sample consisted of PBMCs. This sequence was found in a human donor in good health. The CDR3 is CASGRQGIVSDTQYF. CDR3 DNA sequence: TGCGCCAGCGGGAGACAGGGTATCGTTTCGGATACGCAGTATTTT.